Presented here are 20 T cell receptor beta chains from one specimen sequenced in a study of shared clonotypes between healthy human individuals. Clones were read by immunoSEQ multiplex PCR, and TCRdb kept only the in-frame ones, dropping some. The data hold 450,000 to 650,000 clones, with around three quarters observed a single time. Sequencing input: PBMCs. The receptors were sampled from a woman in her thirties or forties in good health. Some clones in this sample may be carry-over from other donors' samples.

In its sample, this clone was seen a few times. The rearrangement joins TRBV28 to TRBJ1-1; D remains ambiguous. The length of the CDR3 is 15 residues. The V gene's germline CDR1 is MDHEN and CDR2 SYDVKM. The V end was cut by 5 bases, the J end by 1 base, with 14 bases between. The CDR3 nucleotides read TGTGCCAGCAGTCCAATCCAGGTTTCGAACACTGAAGCTTTCTTT. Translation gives CASSPIQVSNTEAFF.

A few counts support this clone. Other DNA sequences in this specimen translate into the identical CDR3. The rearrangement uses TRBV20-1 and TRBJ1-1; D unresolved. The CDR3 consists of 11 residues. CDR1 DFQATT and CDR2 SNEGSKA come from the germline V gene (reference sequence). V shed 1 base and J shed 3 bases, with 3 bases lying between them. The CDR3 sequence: CSARGDTEAFF. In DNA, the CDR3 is TGCAGTGCTAGAGGGGACACTGAAGCTTTCTTT.

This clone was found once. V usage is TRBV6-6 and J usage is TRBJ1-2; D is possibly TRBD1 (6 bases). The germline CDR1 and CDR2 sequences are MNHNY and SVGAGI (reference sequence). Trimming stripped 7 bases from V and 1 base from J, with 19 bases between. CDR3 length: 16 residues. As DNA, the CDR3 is TGTGCCAGCATCGACACTCCGGGACACAATAACTATGGCTACACCTTC. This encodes CASIDTPGHNNYGYTF.

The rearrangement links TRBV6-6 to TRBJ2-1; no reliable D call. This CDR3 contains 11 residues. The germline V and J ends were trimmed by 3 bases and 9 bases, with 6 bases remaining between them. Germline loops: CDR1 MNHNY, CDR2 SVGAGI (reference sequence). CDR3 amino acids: CASSYIAEQFF. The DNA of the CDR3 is TGTGCCAGCAGTTATATTGCTGAGCAGTTCTTC.

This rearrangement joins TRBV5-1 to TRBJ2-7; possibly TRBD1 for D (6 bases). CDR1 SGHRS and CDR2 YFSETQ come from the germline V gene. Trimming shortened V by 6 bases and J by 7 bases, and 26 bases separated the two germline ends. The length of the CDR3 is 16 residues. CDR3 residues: CASTLGVGHSPSEQYF. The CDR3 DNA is TGCGCCAGCACCCTTGGAGTGGGACACTCTCCCTCGGAGCAGTACTTC.

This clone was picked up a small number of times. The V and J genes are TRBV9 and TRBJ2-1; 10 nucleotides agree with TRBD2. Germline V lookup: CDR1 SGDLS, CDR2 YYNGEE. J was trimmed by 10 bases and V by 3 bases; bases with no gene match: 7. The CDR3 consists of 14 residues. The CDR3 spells CASSAASGRREQFF. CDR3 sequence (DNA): TGTGCCAGCAGCGCAGCTAGCGGGAGAAGGGAGCAGTTCTTC.

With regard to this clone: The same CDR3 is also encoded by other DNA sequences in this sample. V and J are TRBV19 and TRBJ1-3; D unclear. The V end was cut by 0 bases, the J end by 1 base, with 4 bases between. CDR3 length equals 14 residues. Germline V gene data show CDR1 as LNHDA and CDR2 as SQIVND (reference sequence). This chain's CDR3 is CASSIDSSGNTIYF. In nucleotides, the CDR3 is TGTGCCAGTAGTATAGACAGTTCTGGAAACACCATATATTTT.

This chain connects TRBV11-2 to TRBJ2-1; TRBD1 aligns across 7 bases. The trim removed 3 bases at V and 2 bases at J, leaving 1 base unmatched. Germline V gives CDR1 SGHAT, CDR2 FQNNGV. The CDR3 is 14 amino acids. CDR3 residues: CASSFQGAYNEQFF. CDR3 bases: TGTGCCAGCAGCTTTCAGGGGGCCTACAATGAGCAGTTCTTC.

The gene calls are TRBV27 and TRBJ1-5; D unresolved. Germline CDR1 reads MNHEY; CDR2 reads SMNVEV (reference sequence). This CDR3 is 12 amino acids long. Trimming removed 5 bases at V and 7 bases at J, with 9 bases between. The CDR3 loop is CASSGNGQPQHF. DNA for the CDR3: TGTGCCAGCAGTGGAAACGGGCAGCCCCAGCATTTT.

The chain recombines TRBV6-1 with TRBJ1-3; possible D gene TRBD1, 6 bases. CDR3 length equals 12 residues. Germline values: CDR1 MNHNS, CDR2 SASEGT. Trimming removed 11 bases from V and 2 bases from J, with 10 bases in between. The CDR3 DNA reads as TGTGCCGTCACAGGGACTGGAAACACCATATATTTT. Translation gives CAVTGTGNTIYF.

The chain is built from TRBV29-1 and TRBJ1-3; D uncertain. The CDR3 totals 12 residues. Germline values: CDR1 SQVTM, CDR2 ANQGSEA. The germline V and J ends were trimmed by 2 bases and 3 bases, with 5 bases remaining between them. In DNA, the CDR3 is TGCAGCGTTGAAACTGATGGAAACACCATATATTTT. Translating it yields CSVETDGNTIYF.

As DNA, the CDR3 is TGTGCCAGCAGCCCCCGTTGGGGGGGCACAGATACGCAGTATTTT. Its protein is CASSPRWGGTDTQYF. This chain links TRBV9 with TRBJ2-3; D is perhaps TRBD2 (6 bases). The CDR3 loop spans 15 amino acids. Per the germline V gene, CDR1 is SGDLS and CDR2 is YYNGEE. Trimming stripped 4 bases from V and 1 base from J, with 13 bases between.

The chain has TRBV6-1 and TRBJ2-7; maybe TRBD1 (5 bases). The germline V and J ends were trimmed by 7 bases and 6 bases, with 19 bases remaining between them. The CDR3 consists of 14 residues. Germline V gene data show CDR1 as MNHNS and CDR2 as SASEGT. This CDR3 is CASMGLRSRFEQYF. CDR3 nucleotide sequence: TGTGCCAGCATGGGGCTGAGATCTAGGTTCGAGCAGTACTTC.

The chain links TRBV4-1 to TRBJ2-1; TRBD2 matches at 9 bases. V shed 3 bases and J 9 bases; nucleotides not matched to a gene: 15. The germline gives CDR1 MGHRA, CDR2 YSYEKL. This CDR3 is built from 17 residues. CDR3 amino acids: CASSQGDLLAGDGEQFF. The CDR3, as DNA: TGCGCCAGCAGCCAGGGAGATCTTTTAGCGGGAGATGGTGAGCAGTTCTTC.

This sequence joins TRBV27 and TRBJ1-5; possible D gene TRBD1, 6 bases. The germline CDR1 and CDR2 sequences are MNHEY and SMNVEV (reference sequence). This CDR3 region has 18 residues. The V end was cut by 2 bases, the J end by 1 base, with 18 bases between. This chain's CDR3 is CASSLPPPPGHSNQPQHF. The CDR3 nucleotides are TGTGCCAGCAGTTTACCCCCTCCCCCGGGACACAGCAATCAGCCCCAGCATTTT.

The CDR3 DNA is TGTGCCGCCCCAGGGGCGAGCAATCAGCCCCAGCATTTT. It is translated as CAAPGASNQPQHF. This chain joins TRBV28 and TRBJ1-5, with D tentatively TRBD1 (6 bases). This CDR3 spans 13 amino acids. Germline assignment: CDR1 MDHEN and CDR2 SYDVKM. V was trimmed by 11 bases and J by 1 base, leaving 12 bases between them.

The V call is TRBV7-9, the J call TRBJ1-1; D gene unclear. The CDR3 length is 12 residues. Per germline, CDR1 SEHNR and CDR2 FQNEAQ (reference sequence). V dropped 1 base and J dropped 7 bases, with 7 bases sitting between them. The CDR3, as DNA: TGTGCCAGCAGCTTAGAGTTCGGTGAAGCTTTCTTT. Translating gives CASSLEFGEAFF.

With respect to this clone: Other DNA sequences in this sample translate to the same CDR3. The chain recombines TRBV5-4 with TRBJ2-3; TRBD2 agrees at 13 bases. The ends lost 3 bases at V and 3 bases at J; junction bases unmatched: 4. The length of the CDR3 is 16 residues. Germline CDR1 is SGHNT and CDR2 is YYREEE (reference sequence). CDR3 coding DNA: TGTGCCAGCAGCTCTGGACTAGCGGGAGCGACAGATACGCAGTATTTT. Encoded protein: CASSSGLAGATDTQYF.

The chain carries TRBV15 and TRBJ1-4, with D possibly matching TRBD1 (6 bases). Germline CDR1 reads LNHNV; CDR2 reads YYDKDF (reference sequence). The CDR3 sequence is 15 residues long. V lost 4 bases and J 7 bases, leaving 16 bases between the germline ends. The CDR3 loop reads CATSTRMGGGEKLFF. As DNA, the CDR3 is TGTGCCACCAGCACCCGGATGGGGGGCGGTGAAAAACTGTTTTTT.

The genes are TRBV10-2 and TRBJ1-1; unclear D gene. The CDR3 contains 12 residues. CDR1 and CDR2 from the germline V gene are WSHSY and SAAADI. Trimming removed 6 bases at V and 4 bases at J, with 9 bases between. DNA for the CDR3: TGCGCCAGCAGGGAAACAAGCACTGAAGCTTTCTTT. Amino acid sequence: CASRETSTEAFF.